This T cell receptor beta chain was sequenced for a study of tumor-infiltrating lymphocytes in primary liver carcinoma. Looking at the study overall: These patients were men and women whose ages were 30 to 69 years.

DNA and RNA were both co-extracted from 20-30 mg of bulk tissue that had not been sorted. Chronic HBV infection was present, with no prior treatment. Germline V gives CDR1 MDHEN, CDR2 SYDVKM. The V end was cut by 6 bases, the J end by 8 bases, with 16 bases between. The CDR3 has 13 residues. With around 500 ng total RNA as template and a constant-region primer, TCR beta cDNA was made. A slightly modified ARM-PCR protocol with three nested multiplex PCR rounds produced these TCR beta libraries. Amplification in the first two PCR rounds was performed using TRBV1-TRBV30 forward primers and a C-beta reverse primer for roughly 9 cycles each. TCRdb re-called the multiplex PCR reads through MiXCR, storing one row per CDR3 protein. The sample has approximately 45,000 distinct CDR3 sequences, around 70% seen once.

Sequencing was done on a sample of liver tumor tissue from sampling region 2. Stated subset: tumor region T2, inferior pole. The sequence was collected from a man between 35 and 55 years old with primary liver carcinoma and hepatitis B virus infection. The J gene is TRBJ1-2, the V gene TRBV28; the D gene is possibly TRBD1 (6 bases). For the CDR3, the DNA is TGTGCCAGCAGCCAACAGGGCGTAGAGGGCTACACCTTC. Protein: CASSQQGVEGYTF.